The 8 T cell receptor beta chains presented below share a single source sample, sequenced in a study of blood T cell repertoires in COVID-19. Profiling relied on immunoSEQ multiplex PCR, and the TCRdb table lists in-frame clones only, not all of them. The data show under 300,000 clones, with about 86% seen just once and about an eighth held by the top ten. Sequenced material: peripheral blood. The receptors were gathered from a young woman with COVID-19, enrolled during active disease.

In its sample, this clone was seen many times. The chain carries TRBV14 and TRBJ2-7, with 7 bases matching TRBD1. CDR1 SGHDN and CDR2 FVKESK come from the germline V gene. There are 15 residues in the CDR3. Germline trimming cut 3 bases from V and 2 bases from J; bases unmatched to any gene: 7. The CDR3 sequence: CASSHRQGGTYEQYF. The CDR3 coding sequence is TGTGCCAGCAGCCATCGACAGGGTGGGACCTACGAGCAGTACTTC.

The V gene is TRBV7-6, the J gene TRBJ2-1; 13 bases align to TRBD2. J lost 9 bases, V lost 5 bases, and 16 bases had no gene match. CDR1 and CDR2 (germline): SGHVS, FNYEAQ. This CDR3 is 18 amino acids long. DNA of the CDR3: TGTGCCAGCAGCCCGACTAGCGGGGGGCCCTGGGTCAACGTTGAGCAGTTCTTC. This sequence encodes CASSPTSGGPWVNVEQFF.

The CDR3 DNA reads as TGTGCCAGCAGCCCGTTCGGCGGCGGCGGGGAGCTGTTTTTT. Translation: CASSPFGGGGELFF. The V gene is TRBV14, the J gene TRBJ2-2; D is unresolved. The CDR3 is 14 amino acids. CDR1 is SGHDN and CDR2 is FVKESK in the germline V gene. The V end lost 4 bases, the J end lost 7 bases, and 13 bases lay between the germline ends.

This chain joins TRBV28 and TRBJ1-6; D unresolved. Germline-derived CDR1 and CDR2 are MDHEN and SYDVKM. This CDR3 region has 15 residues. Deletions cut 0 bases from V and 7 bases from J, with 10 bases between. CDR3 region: CASSLWGAGNSPLHF. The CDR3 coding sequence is TGTGCCAGCAGTTTATGGGGCGCGGGGAATTCACCCCTCCACTTT.

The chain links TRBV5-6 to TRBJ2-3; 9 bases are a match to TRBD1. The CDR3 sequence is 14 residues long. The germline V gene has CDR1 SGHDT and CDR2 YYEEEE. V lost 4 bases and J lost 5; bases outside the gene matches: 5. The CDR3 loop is CASSKRQGGDTQYF. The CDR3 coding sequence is TGTGCCAGCAGCAAACGACAGGGGGGAGATACGCAGTATTTT.

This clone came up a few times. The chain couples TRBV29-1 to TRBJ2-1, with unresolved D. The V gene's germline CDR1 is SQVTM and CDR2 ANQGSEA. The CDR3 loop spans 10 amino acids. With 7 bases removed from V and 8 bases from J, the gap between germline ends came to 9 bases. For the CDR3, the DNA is TGCAGCGCCCGAGATTATGAGCAGTTCTTC. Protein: CSARDYEQFF.

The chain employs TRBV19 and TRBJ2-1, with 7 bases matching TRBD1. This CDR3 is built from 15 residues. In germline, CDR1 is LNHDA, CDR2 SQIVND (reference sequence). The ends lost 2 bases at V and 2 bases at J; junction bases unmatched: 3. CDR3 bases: TGTGCCAGTAGTATAAACAGGGGAACCTACAATGAGCAGTTCTTC. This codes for CASSINRGTYNEQFF.

As DNA, the CDR3 is TGTGCCAGCAGCCCAACACCGGGACACCCTGCGAACACCGGGGAGCTGTTTTTT. The encoded protein is CASSPTPGHPANTGELFF. The chain carries TRBV7-9 and TRBJ2-2, with D possibly matching TRBD1 (6 bases). CDR1 is SEHNR and CDR2 is FQNEAQ in the germline V gene (reference sequence). Trimming pared 5 bases from V and 0 bases from J, leaving 19 bases between. The CDR3 spans 18 residues.